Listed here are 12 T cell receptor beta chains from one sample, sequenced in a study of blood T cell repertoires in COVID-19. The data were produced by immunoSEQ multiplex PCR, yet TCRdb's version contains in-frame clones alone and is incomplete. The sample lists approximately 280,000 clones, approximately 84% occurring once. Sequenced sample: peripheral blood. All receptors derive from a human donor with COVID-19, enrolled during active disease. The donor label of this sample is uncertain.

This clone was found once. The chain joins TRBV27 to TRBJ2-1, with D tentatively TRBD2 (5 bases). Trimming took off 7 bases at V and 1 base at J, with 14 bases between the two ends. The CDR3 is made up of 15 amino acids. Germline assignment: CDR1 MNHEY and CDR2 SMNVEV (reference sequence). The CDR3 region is CASTREGMSYNEQFF. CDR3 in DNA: TGTGCCAGCACCCGCGAGGGTATGTCCTACAATGAGCAGTTCTTC.

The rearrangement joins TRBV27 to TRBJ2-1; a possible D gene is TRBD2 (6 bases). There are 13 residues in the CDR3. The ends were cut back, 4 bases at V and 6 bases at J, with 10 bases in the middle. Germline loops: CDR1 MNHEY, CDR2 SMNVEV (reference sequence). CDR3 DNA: TGTGCCAGCAGTTCGGGACTTAGCAATGAGCAGTTCTTC. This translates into CASSSGLSNEQFF.

The CDR3 DNA sequence: TGTGCCAGCAGCCCATCCCCGGACAGGGCCTATAATTCACCCCTCCACTTT. Its protein product is CASSPSPDRAYNSPLHF. This chain links TRBV7-2 with TRBJ1-6; 8 bases align to TRBD1. The V and J ends lost 5 bases and 2 bases, in that order; junction bases with no gene match: 8. CDR3 length: 17 amino acids. Germline CDR1 reads SGHTA; CDR2 reads FQGNSA.

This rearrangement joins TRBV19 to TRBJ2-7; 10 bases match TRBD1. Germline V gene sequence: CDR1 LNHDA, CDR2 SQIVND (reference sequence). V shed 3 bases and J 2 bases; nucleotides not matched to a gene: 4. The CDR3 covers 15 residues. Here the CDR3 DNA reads TGTGCCAGTAGTATGGGACAGGGGCTAACCTACGAGCAGTACTTC. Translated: CASSMGQGLTYEQYF. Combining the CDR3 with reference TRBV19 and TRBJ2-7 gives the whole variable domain DGGITQSPKYLFRKEGQNVTLSCEQNLNHDAMYWYRQDPGQGLRLIYYSQIVNDFQKGDIAEGYSVSREKKESFPLTVTSAQKNPTAFYLCASSMGQGLTYEQYFGPGTRLTVT.

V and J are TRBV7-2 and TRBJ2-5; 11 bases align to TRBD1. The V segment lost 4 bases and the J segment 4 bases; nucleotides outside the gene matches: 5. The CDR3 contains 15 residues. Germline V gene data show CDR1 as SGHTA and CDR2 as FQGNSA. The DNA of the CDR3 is TGTGCCAGCAGCTCCGGACAGGGGGCGCGAGAGACCCAGTACTTC. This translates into CASSSGQGARETQYF.

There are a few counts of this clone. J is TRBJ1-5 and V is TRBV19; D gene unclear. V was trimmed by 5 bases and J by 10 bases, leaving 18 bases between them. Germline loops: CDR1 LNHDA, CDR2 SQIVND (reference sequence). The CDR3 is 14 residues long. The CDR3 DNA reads TGTGCCAGTAGTTTCGGAGCTGAGCCACGACCCCAGCATTTT. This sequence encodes CASSFGAEPRPQHF.

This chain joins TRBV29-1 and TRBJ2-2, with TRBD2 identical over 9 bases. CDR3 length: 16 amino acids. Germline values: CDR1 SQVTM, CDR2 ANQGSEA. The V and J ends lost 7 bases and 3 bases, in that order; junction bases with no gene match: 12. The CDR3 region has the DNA TGCAGCGCCCGGGCGGGCGGGAGGGCTGACACCGGGGAGCTGTTTTTT. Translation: CSARAGGRADTGELFF.

CDR3 DNA sequence: TGTGCCAGCAGTTTATTGATAGCAACTAATGAAAAACTGTTTTTT. Amino acids: CASSLLIATNEKLFF. The V gene is TRBV28, the J gene TRBJ1-4; D is uncertain. The ends were cut back, 1 base at V and 0 bases at J, with 6 bases in the middle. This CDR3 region has 15 residues. In germline, CDR1 is MDHEN, CDR2 SYDVKM.

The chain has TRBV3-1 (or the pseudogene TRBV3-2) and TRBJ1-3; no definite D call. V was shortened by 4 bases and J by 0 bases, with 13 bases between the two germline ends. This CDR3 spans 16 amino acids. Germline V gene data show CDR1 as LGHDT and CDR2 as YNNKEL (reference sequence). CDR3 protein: CASSLSWRSSGNTIYF. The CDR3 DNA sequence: TGTGCCAGCAGCCTTTCTTGGAGGAGCTCTGGAAACACCATATATTTT.

The CDR3: CASSLGTDISQLYF. In DNA, the CDR3 is TGTGCCAGCAGTCTAGGAACCGATATCTCCCAGCTATACTTC. The V gene is TRBV27, the J gene TRBJ2-7; D remains unclear. The CDR3 loop spans 14 amino acids. The V gene's germline CDR1 is MNHEY and CDR2 SMNVEV (reference sequence). Trimming pared 5 bases from V and 13 bases from J, leaving 24 bases between.

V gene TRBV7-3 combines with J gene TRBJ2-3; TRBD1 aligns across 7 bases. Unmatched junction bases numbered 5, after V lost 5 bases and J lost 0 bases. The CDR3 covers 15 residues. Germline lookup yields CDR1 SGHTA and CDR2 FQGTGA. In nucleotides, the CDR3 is TGTGCCAGCAGCGACAGGGCGGGCAGCACAGATACGCAGTATTTT. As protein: CASSDRAGSTDTQYF.

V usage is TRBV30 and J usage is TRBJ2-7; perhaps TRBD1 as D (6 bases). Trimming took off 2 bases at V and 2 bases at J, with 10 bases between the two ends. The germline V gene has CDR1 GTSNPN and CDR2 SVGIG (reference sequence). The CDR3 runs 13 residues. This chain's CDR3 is CAWSSGQAYEQYF. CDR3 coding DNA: TGTGCCTGGAGTTCGGGACAAGCCTACGAGCAGTACTTC.